This TCR beta chain was sequenced in a study of cytomegalovirus exposure and HLA in healthy donors. Study-level results: Testing in vitro showed a few CMV-associated chains specific for CMV antigens.

This clone was counted once. The antigen is not known. PCR used 60 Vbeta primers and 13 Jbeta primers. The table came from immunoSEQ multiplex PCR; TCRdb's copy has only in-frame clones and leaves some out. The table lists 95,000 to 100,000 clones, roughly 80% of them singletons. The V segment lost 3 bases and the J segment 4 bases; nucleotides outside the gene matches: 4. The CDR3 loop spans 14 amino acids. Per the germline V gene, CDR1 is SGHDT and CDR2 is YYEEEE. This chain connects TRBV5-6 to TRBJ1-2; the match to TRBD1 covers 9 bases. The sample consisted of PBMCs. This TCR was sampled from a man in his forties in good health and CMV-seropositive. The DNA for the CDR3 is TGTGCCAGCAGCTGGGAACAGGGGGCCTATGGCTACACCTTC. Translated, it gives CASSWEQGAYGYTF.